This is a list of T cell receptor beta chains from one sample in a study of T cell repertoires in cytomegalovirus infection. No antigen has been assigned to these receptors. TCRdb ran MiXCR on the reads and lists one entry per CDR3 protein. Among approximately 280,000 distinct CDR3 sequences listed, roughly a fifth were seen once. This specimen consisted of cultured PBMCs, obtained from culture after CMV antigen stimulation. Every receptor here comes from a human donor in good health (CMV status not recorded). Some clones in this sample may be carry-over from other donors' samples. CDR3s include the opening cysteine and the closing phenylalanine or tryptophan. Each record gives: V gene, D gene, J gene, clone size, CDR3 protein, CDR3 DNA. A D gene is named only where the DNA matches it firmly. Clone size appears in some rows only: once, few, many, or a class for an expanded clone.

v_gene: TRBV7-3; d_gene: -; j_gene: TRBJ2-6; abundance: few; CDR3aa: CASSFHQTRTGANVLTF; CDR3nt: TGTGCCAGCAGCTTTCATCAGACGCGGACTGGGGCCAACGTCCTGACTTTC
v_gene: TRBV7-8; d_gene: -; j_gene: TRBJ1-4; abundance: many; CDR3aa: CASSLNSPTTNEKLFF; CDR3nt: TGTGCCAGCAGCTTAAACAGCCCGACAACTAATGAAAAACTGTTTTTT
v_gene: TRBV28; d_gene: TRBD1; j_gene: TRBJ2-3; abundance: -; CDR3aa: CASSPPGQGEDTQYF; CDR3nt: TGTGCCAGCAGTCCCCCGGGACAGGGGGAAGATACGCAGTATTTT
v_gene: TRBV28; d_gene: TRBD2; j_gene: TRBJ2-2; abundance: -; CDR3aa: CASSPPGLGVIGELFF; CDR3nt: TGTGCCAGCAGTCCCCCGGGACTAGGAGTTATCGGGGAGCTGTTTTTT
v_gene: TRBV6-4; d_gene: -; j_gene: TRBJ2-3; abundance: -; CDR3aa: CASSQGSTDTQYF; CDR3nt: TGTGCCAGCAGTCAAGGGAGCACAGATACGCAGTATTTT
v_gene: TRBV7-2; d_gene: TRBD2; j_gene: TRBJ2-1; abundance: many; CDR3aa: CASTLAGGIAPYNEQFF; CDR3nt: TGTGCCAGCACCCTAGCGGGAGGGATAGCTCCCTACAATGAGCAGTTCTTC
v_gene: TRBV19; d_gene: -; j_gene: TRBJ2-1; abundance: -; CDR3aa: CASSPDVGRLRGQFF; CDR3nt: TGTGCCAGTAGTCCCGATGTGGGAAGACTTAGGGGGCAGTTCTTC
v_gene: TRBV7-8; d_gene: TRBD2; j_gene: TRBJ2-1; abundance: many; CDR3aa: CASSLVAGGSYNEQFF; CDR3nt: TGTGCCAGCAGCTTAGTGGCGGGAGGGTCCTACAATGAGCAGTTCTTC
v_gene: TRBV7-8; d_gene: TRBD1; j_gene: TRBJ1-5; abundance: many; CDR3aa: CASSFGGGGGNQPQHF; CDR3nt: TGTGCCAGCAGTTTCGGGGGAGGGGGCGGGAATCAGCCCCAGCATTTT
v_gene: TRBV4-1; d_gene: -; j_gene: TRBJ2-1; abundance: -; CDR3aa: CASSQGAGQSYNEQFF; CDR3nt: TGCGCCAGCAGCCAAGGCGCAGGACAATCATACAATGAGCAGTTCTTC
v_gene: TRBV12-3/TRBV12-4; d_gene: TRBD1; j_gene: TRBJ2-3; abundance: -; CDR3aa: CASSSGGLDTQYF; CDR3nt: TGTGCCAGCAGTTCAGGGGGCTTGGATACGCAGTATTTT
v_gene: TRBV2; d_gene: -; j_gene: TRBJ2-1; abundance: few; CDR3aa: CASRNEGVLYEQFF; CDR3nt: TGTGCCAGCAGGAACGAGGGGGTTCTTTATGAGCAGTTCTTC
v_gene: TRBV7-2; d_gene: -; j_gene: TRBJ2-5; abundance: many; CDR3aa: CASSLVLAGETQYF; CDR3nt: TGTGCCAGCAGCTTAGTACTAGCCGGGGAGACCCAGTACTTC
v_gene: TRBV7-8; d_gene: TRBD2; j_gene: TRBJ2-1; abundance: many; CDR3aa: CASSPDRLAAYNEQFF; CDR3nt: TGTGCCAGCAGCCCCGACCGACTAGCGGCCTACAATGAGCAGTTCTTC
v_gene: TRBV4-3; d_gene: TRBD2; j_gene: TRBJ2-5; abundance: few; CDR3aa: CASSQDIGAGEGETQYF; CDR3nt: TGCGCCAGCAGCCAAGATATTGGAGCGGGAGAGGGGGAGACCCAGTACTTC
v_gene: TRBV28; d_gene: -; j_gene: TRBJ2-5; abundance: -; CDR3aa: CASSSGLWRNQETQYF; CDR3nt: TGTGCCAGCAGTTCCGGGCTGTGGCGAAACCAAGAGACCCAGTACTTC
v_gene: TRBV7-8; d_gene: TRBD2; j_gene: TRBJ2-1; abundance: many; CDR3aa: CASSPRRTGTSGRSSYNEQFF; CDR3nt: TGTGCCAGCAGCCCTCGACGTACCGGGACTAGCGGGAGGAGCTCCTACAATGAGCAGTTCTTC
v_gene: TRBV11-2; d_gene: -; j_gene: TRBJ2-7; abundance: few; CDR3aa: CASSHTGERYF; CDR3nt: TGTGCCAGCAGCCATACGGGGGAGCGGTACTTC
v_gene: TRBV27; d_gene: TRBD2; j_gene: TRBJ2-1; abundance: few; CDR3aa: CASSTLTSGVYNEQFF; CDR3nt: TGTGCCAGCAGTACCTTGACTAGCGGCGTGTACAATGAGCAGTTCTTC
v_gene: TRBV6-1; d_gene: TRBD2; j_gene: TRBJ2-1; abundance: -; CDR3aa: CATSSPGLAYEQFF; CDR3nt: TGTGCCACCTCCTCGCCGGGACTAGCGTATGAGCAGTTCTTC
v_gene: TRBV7-7; d_gene: -; j_gene: TRBJ2-1; abundance: -; CDR3aa: CASSPILGSVHEQFF; CDR3nt: TGTGCTAGCAGCCCTATACTTGGGTCCGTCCATGAGCAGTTCTTC
v_gene: TRBV6-1; d_gene: TRBD1; j_gene: TRBJ2-7; abundance: many; CDR3aa: CASSGTGGAEQYF; CDR3nt: TGTGCCAGCAGTGGGACAGGGGGCGCCGAGCAGTACTTC
v_gene: TRBV29-1; d_gene: -; j_gene: TRBJ1-3; abundance: -; CDR3aa: CSVEVGSPSSGNTIYF; CDR3nt: TGCAGCGTTGAAGTGGGAAGTCCTAGCTCTGGAAACACCATATATTTT
v_gene: TRBV6-5; d_gene: -; j_gene: TRBJ1-1; abundance: -; CDR3aa: CASGVDGGTEAFF; CDR3nt: TGTGCCAGCGGTGTCGACGGGGGGACTGAAGCTTTCTTT
v_gene: TRBV19; d_gene: -; j_gene: TRBJ1-2; abundance: -; CDR3aa: CASSIWRGIGYGYTF; CDR3nt: TGTGCCAGTAGTATTTGGCGGGGAATCGGCTATGGCTACACCTTC
v_gene: TRBV9; d_gene: -; j_gene: TRBJ1-5; abundance: few; CDR3aa: CASSVENTGPQHF; CDR3nt: TGTGCCAGCAGCGTAGAGAACACAGGGCCCCAGCATTTT
v_gene: TRBV27; d_gene: -; j_gene: TRBJ1-4; abundance: many; CDR3aa: CASSLQGASEKLFF; CDR3nt: TGTGCCAGCAGTTTACAAGGGGCGAGCGAAAAACTGTTTTTT
v_gene: TRBV11-2; d_gene: TRBD2; j_gene: TRBJ2-2; abundance: -; CDR3aa: CASRGGSDTGELFF; CDR3nt: TGTGCCAGCAGGGGCGGGAGTGACACCGGGGAGCTGTTTTTT
v_gene: TRBV24-1; d_gene: TRBD1; j_gene: TRBJ2-2; abundance: few; CDR3aa: CATSDPTGKRHGELFF; CDR3nt: TGTGCCACCAGTGACCCGACAGGGAAGAGACACGGGGAGCTGTTTTTT
v_gene: TRBV19; d_gene: TRBD2; j_gene: TRBJ2-1; abundance: few; CDR3aa: CASSIVAGASNEQFF; CDR3nt: TGTGCCAGTAGTATAGTAGCGGGAGCCTCCAATGAGCAGTTCTTC
v_gene: TRBV7-8; d_gene: TRBD2; j_gene: TRBJ2-2; abundance: many; CDR3aa: CASTKTTGGHTGELFF; CDR3nt: TGTGCCAGCACCAAAACTACGGGAGGGCACACCGGGGAGCTGTTTTTT
v_gene: TRBV27; d_gene: -; j_gene: TRBJ2-1; abundance: -; CDR3aa: CASWWSSGNEQFF; CDR3nt: TGTGCCAGCTGGTGGTCTAGTGGCAATGAGCAGTTCTTC
v_gene: TRBV7-6; d_gene: -; j_gene: TRBJ1-5; abundance: many; CDR3aa: CASSPFPGAVSNQPQHF; CDR3nt: TGTGCCAGCAGCCCCTTTCCCGGGGCGGTTAGCAATCAGCCCCAGCATTTT
v_gene: TRBV24-1; d_gene: -; j_gene: TRBJ1-1; abundance: -; CDR3aa: CATQDDGPDTEAFF; CDR3nt: TGTGCCACCCAGGACGACGGACCGGATACTGAAGCTTTCTTT
v_gene: TRBV7-9; d_gene: -; j_gene: TRBJ1-1; abundance: few; CDR3aa: CASSQRAQNTEAFF; CDR3nt: TGTGCCAGCAGCCAGAGGGCCCAGAACACTGAAGCTTTCTTT
v_gene: TRBV7-7; d_gene: -; j_gene: TRBJ1-4; abundance: many; CDR3aa: CASSPERGEKLFF; CDR3nt: TGTGCCAGCAGCCCAGAGCGGGGAGAAAAACTGTTTTTT
v_gene: TRBV12-3/TRBV12-4; d_gene: -; j_gene: TRBJ2-7; abundance: -; CDR3aa: CASSGVTKATYEQYF; CDR3nt: TGTGCCAGCAGTGGGGTCACCAAGGCCACCTACGAGCAGTACTTC
v_gene: TRBV7-8; d_gene: -; j_gene: TRBJ2-7; abundance: few; CDR3aa: CASSLFQVYEQYF; CDR3nt: TGTGCCAGCAGCTTATTTCAGGTCTACGAGCAGTACTTC
v_gene: TRBV12-3/TRBV12-4; d_gene: -; j_gene: TRBJ2-1; abundance: many; CDR3aa: CASSFLSGNGNEQFF; CDR3nt: TGTGCCAGCAGTTTTCTCTCCGGCAACGGCAATGAGCAGTTCTTC
v_gene: TRBV6-5; d_gene: -; j_gene: TRBJ1-2; abundance: -; CDR3aa: CASSPLGSNYGYTF; CDR3nt: TGTGCCAGCAGCCCTTTGGGATCTAACTATGGCTACACCTTC
v_gene: TRBV27; d_gene: TRBD2; j_gene: TRBJ2-3; abundance: -; CDR3aa: CASSPTGLAGSGTDTQYF; CDR3nt: TGTGCCAGCAGTCCGACGGGACTAGCGGGGTCGGGCACAGATACGCAGTATTTT
v_gene: TRBV12-3/TRBV12-4; d_gene: TRBD2; j_gene: TRBJ2-2; abundance: -; CDR3aa: CASSRTSGSAGELFF; CDR3nt: TGTGCCAGCAGCCGGACTAGCGGGAGTGCCGGGGAGCTGTTTTTT
v_gene: TRBV6-6; d_gene: -; j_gene: TRBJ2-5; abundance: -; CDR3aa: CASSDTGGEETQYF; CDR3nt: TGTGCCAGCAGTGATACGGGCGGGGAAGAGACCCAGTACTTC
v_gene: TRBV5-1; d_gene: -; j_gene: TRBJ2-5; abundance: -; CDR3aa: CASSLGISINQETQYF; CDR3nt: TGCGCCAGCAGCTTAGGGATTTCAATAAACCAAGAGACCCAGTACTTC
v_gene: TRBV24-1; d_gene: TRBD2; j_gene: TRBJ2-3; abundance: few; CDR3aa: CATSDSGGSTDTQYF; CDR3nt: TGTGCCACCAGTGACAGCGGGGGGAGCACAGATACGCAGTATTTT
v_gene: TRBV4-2; d_gene: TRBD2; j_gene: TRBJ2-3; abundance: -; CDR3aa: CASSLPGLAGGDTQYF; CDR3nt: TGTGCCAGCAGCCTCCCGGGACTAGCGGGAGGCGATACGCAGTATTTT
v_gene: TRBV7-2; d_gene: -; j_gene: TRBJ1-5; abundance: -; CDR3aa: CASSLNLRGRNQPQHF; CDR3nt: TGTGCCAGCAGCTTAAACCTCAGGGGAAGGAATCAGCCCCAGCATTTT
v_gene: TRBV5-4; d_gene: -; j_gene: TRBJ1-4; abundance: -; CDR3aa: CASSLSAFDEKLFF; CDR3nt: TGTGCCAGCAGCTTAAGCGCTTTTGATGAAAAACTGTTTTTT